The rows below give T cell receptor beta chains drawn from one sample of a study of T cell repertoires in cytomegalovirus infection. Antigens for these TCRs are unknown. Each CDR3 protein gets one entry after TCRdb re-called the reads with MiXCR. Counted here are over 45,000 distinct CDR3 sequences, about 21% occurring once; the ten biggest clones make up about 55%. The sequences come from CD8+ T cells from cultured PBMCs, collected from culture after CMV antigen stimulation. These receptors were obtained from a human donor in good health (CMV status not recorded). Some clones in this sample may be carry-over from other donors' samples. The CDR3 runs from the conserved cysteine through the conserved F or W. The D gene is left open where the match is weak.

J: TRBJ1-1; D: NA; V: TRBV6-5; CDR3: CASSYVGYGNTEAFF
J: TRBJ2-3; D: TRBD1; V: TRBV10-3; CDR3: CAISGVTGEDTQYF
J: TRBJ2-2; D: TRBD1; V: TRBV19; CDR3: CASTLDRGANTGELFF
J: TRBJ2-7; D: NA; V: TRBV28; CDR3: CASSFLRQKTYEQYF
J: TRBJ2-1; D: TRBD2; V: TRBV12-3/TRBV12-4; CDR3: CASLSAGGSSYNEQFF
J: TRBJ2-1; D: NA; V: TRBV12-3/TRBV12-4; CDR3: CASSLSGSWGLNEQFF
J: TRBJ2-7; D: NA; V: TRBV12-3/TRBV12-4; CDR3: CASSYTSYEQYF
J: TRBJ2-2; D: TRBD1; V: TRBV9; CDR3: CASNRIGGPGELFF
J: TRBJ2-7; D: NA; V: TRBV20-1; CDR3: CSARRTDSYEQYF
J: TRBJ2-3; D: NA; V: TRBV7-6; CDR3: CASSPTSTDTQYF
J: TRBJ2-7; D: NA; V: TRBV7-9; CDR3: CASSLVGAYEQYF
J: TRBJ1-1; D: NA; V: TRBV28; CDR3: CASSFVAYTEAFF
J: TRBJ1-2; D: NA; V: TRBV6-6; CDR3: CATQTTPHLCTF
J: TRBJ2-3; D: TRBD2; V: TRBV9; CDR3: CASSAGLAYTDTQYF
J: TRBJ1-6; D: NA; V: TRBV6-1; CDR3: CASSEQDYNSPLHF
J: TRBJ2-6; D: NA; V: TRBV5-6; CDR3: CASSITGSGANVLTF
J: TRBJ1-2; D: NA; V: TRBV9; CDR3: CASSVEEGVLGYTF
J: TRBJ2-2; D: TRBD1; V: TRBV24-1; CDR3: CATSQDRAGTGELFF
J: TRBJ2-7; D: TRBD2; V: TRBV6-1; CDR3: CAGGEPSYEQYF
J: TRBJ2-6; D: NA; V: TRBV15; CDR3: CATSREQQGPLSGANVLTF
J: TRBJ2-7; D: NA; V: TRBV6-5; CDR3: CASSYSETGWYEQYF
J: TRBJ1-1; D: TRBD1; V: TRBV9; CDR3: CASSVNAGGINTEAFF
J: TRBJ2-1; D: TRBD2; V: TRBV10-3; CDR3: CAISESMAGEYNEQFF
J: TRBJ2-7; D: TRBD1; V: TRBV30; CDR3: CAWSPGTGFHEQYF